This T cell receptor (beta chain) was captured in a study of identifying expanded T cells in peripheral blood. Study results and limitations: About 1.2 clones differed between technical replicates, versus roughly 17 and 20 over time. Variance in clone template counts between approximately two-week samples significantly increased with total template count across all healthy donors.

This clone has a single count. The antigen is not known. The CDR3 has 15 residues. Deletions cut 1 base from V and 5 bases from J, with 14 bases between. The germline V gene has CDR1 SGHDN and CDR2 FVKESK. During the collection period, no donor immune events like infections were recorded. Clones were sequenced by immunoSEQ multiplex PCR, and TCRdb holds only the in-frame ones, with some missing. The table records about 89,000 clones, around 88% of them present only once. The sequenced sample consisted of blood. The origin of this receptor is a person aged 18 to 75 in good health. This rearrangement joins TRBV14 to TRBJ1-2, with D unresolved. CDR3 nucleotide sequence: TGTGCCAGCAGCCAAGCTAGGGTCCCGGGGTATGGCTACACCTTC. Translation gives CASSQARVPGYGYTF.